A single sample gave rise to the 31 T cell receptor beta chains below, sequenced in a study of blood T cell repertoires in COVID-19. This table comes from immunoSEQ multiplex PCR, and its TCRdb copy is limited to in-frame clones, with some not included. Of about 200,000 clones detected, around nine tenths appear once; the ten largest clones hold less than 7.5%. Input material: peripheral blood. These receptor sequences come from a man aged 60-69 years who had recovered from COVID-19.

V and J are TRBV19 and TRBJ2-5; D gene ambiguous. Germline lookup yields CDR1 LNHDA and CDR2 SQIVND (reference sequence). Trimming left V 3 bases short and J 4 bases short, with 18 bases between. The CDR3 has 16 residues. The CDR3 DNA reads as TGTGCCAGTAGTATCGGAACCTCCCCGCGAGGAGAGACCCAGTACTTC. Translation: CASSIGTSPRGETQYF.

This clone has only a few counts. The chain couples TRBV2 to TRBJ1-5, with D uncertain. V was trimmed by 4 bases and J by 0 bases, leaving 10 bases between them. This CDR3 has 15 amino acids. CDR1 is SNHLY, CDR2 FYNNEI, per germline. The CDR3 region is CASSGNINSNQPQHF. In DNA form, the CDR3 reads TGTGCCAGCAGTGGAAACATCAATAGCAATCAGCCCCAGCATTTT.

This rearrangement joins TRBV29-1 to TRBJ1-1; 8 bases are shared with TRBD1. The trim removed 4 bases at V and 4 bases at J, leaving 5 bases unmatched. The CDR3 length is 13 residues. CDR1 and CDR2 (germline): SQVTM, ANQGSEA. CDR3 amino acids: CSVGFTGGTEAFF. The CDR3 nucleotides are TGCAGCGTTGGCTTCACAGGGGGCACTGAAGCTTTCTTT.

The chain combines TRBV23-1 with TRBJ2-1; D remains ambiguous. TRBV23-1 qualifies as an ORF whose function is uncertain. V was cut by 2 bases and J by 5 bases, with 13 bases left in between. CDR3 size: 15 residues. CDR3 loop: CASSQPRSAHNEQFF. The CDR3 nucleotides read TGCGCCAGCAGTCAACCTAGATCGGCTCACAATGAGCAGTTCTTC.

This clone was recorded once. The chain carries TRBV5-6 and TRBJ2-7, with 7 bases fitting TRBD2. Germline loops: CDR1 SGHDT, CDR2 YYEEEE. The CDR3 has 14 amino acids. The V and J ends lost 4 bases and 6 bases, in that order; junction bases with no gene match: 10. DNA of the CDR3: TGTGCCAGCAGCAAAGGACTAGAAGTCTCCGAGCAGTACTTC. The encoded protein is CASSKGLEVSEQYF.

This clone occurred a few times. This rearrangement joins TRBV7-9 to TRBJ2-7; the D is unclear. Germline values: CDR1 SEHNR, CDR2 FQNEAQ (reference sequence). The CDR3 loop spans 13 amino acids. V lost 5 bases to trimming and J lost 1 base, with 9 bases between them. CDR3: CASSERVSYEQYF. CDR3 bases: TGTGCCAGCAGCGAGCGAGTTTCCTACGAGCAGTACTTC. Based on the CDR3 plus reference TRBV7-9 and TRBJ2-7, the full variable domain is DTGVSQNPRHKITKRGQNVTFRCDPISEHNRLYWYRQTLGQGPEFLTYFQNEAQLEKSRLLSDRFSAERPKGSFSTLEIQRTEQGDSAMYLCASSERVSYEQYFGPGTRLTVT.

The rearrangement uses TRBV7-3 and TRBJ2-5; 14 bases align to TRBD2. The CDR3 extends over 17 amino acids. V lost 5 bases to trimming and J lost 9 bases; unmatched junction nucleotides: 14. The V gene's germline CDR1 is SGHTA and CDR2 FQGTGA. The CDR3 region is CASSPHAGTSGGVAQYF. The CDR3, as DNA: TGTGCCAGCAGCCCCCATGCGGGGACTAGCGGGGGAGTGGCCCAGTACTTC.

The chain has TRBV7-2 and TRBJ2-3; 11 bases are shared with TRBD2. The CDR3 is 16 residues long. Trimming took 3 bases from V and 5 from J; bases not matched to a gene: 7. Looked up from germline, CDR1 is SGHTA and CDR2 is FQGNSA. The CDR3 here is CASSLFSGRAGDTQYF. CDR3 in DNA: TGTGCCAGCAGCTTGTTTAGCGGGAGGGCCGGAGATACGCAGTATTTT.

The CDR3, as DNA: TGTGCCAGTAGTAGGGGCGGGAGCGGGTTGGTTGAGCAGTTCTTC. This sequence encodes CASSRGGSGLVEQFF. The chain links TRBV19 to TRBJ2-1; 7 bases are shared with TRBD2. V shed 4 bases and J 9 bases; nucleotides not matched to a gene: 12. The CDR3 covers 15 residues. Germline-derived CDR1 and CDR2 are LNHDA and SQIVND (reference sequence).

Note on this clone: Other DNA sequences of this sample code for an identical CDR3. The V and J genes are TRBV12-3 or TRBV12-4 and TRBJ2-3, with D possibly being TRBD1 (6 bases). The germline V and J ends were trimmed by 3 bases and 6 bases, with 7 bases remaining between them. The CDR3 is 12 residues long. CDR3 nucleotides: TGTGCCAGCAGTTTTAGGGGGGATACGCAGTATTTT. Residues: CASSFRGDTQYF.

V and J are TRBV6-4 and TRBJ2-3; 7 bases agree with TRBD1. This CDR3 has 14 residues. Germline CDR1 reads MRHNA; CDR2 reads SNTAGT. V gave up 4 bases and J gave up 3 bases; unmatched junction bases: 4. The CDR3 DNA is TGTGCCAGCAGTGGAGGGGGCGGTACAGATACGCAGTATTTT. It translates to CASSGGGGTDTQYF.

J is TRBJ1-1 and V is TRBV5-1; D remains unclear. This CDR3 contains 14 residues. V was clipped by 2 bases and J by 0 bases, with 8 bases between them. CDR1 is SGHRS, CDR2 YFSETQ, per germline. The CDR3 DNA follows: TGCGCCAGCAGCTTTGGTAGCATGAACACTGAAGCTTTCTTT. This sequence encodes CASSFGSMNTEAFF. Variable domain in full (rest from reference TRBV5-1 and TRBJ1-1): KAGVTQTPRYLIKTRGQQVTLSCSPISGHRSVSWYQQTPGQGLQFLFEYFSETQRNKGNFPGRFSGRQFSNSRSEMNVSTLELGDSALYLCASSFGSMNTEAFFGQGTRLTVV.

This sequence joins TRBV4-1 and TRBJ1-1; D may be TRBD1 (6 bases). The CDR3 sequence is 14 residues long. Trimming removed 4 bases at V and 0 bases at J, with 9 bases between. Germline lookup yields CDR1 MGHRA and CDR2 YSYEKL. CDR3 sequence: CASSRTDMNTEAFF. DNA of the CDR3: TGCGCCAGCAGCCGGACAGACATGAACACTGAAGCTTTCTTT.

This chain connects TRBV6-5 to TRBJ1-5, with D unclear. The V gene lost 6 bases and the J gene lost 7 bases, with 19 bases spanning the gap. The CDR3 sequence is 15 residues long. Germline CDR1 MNHEY, CDR2 SVGAGI. The CDR3 loop is CASRRGPGGNQPQHF. Written as DNA, the CDR3 is TGTGCCAGCAGGCGAGGGCCCGGTGGGAACCAGCCCCAGCATTTT.

V is TRBV10-3 and J is TRBJ1-2, with D tentatively TRBD1 (5 bases). This CDR3 is 13 amino acids long. V was pared by 6 bases and J by 5 bases, with 13 bases between. Germline V gives CDR1 ENHRY, CDR2 SYGVKD. The CDR3 protein is CAIRGVAGYGYTF. The CDR3 bases are TGTGCCATCAGAGGGGTCGCTGGGTATGGCTACACCTTC.

This clone showed up many times. This sequence joins TRBV7-8 and TRBJ2-3; 9 bases align to TRBD1. V gave up 5 bases and J gave up 2 bases; unmatched junction bases: 5. CDR3 length equals 15 residues. CDR1 and CDR2 from the germline V gene are SGHVS and FQNEAQ. The chain's CDR3 is CASSQHRGPTDTQYF. The CDR3 DNA sequence: TGTGCCAGCAGCCAACACAGGGGGCCCACAGATACGCAGTATTTT.

The chain is built from TRBV18 and TRBJ2-3, with D perhaps TRBD2 (5 bases). The CDR3 spans 16 residues. The germline V gene has CDR1 KGHSH and CDR2 LQKENI. V was cut by 2 bases and J by 6 bases, with 18 bases left in between. CDR3 in DNA: TGTGCCAGCTCACCAATTGCTAGCCTCCAAGGGGATACGCAGTATTTT. Translating it yields CASSPIASLQGDTQYF.

This chain links TRBV6-5 with TRBJ2-3; TRBD1 aligns across 7 bases. Germline V CDR1 and CDR2: MNHEY, SVGAGI. This CDR3 region has 15 residues. V lost 2 bases and J lost 1; bases outside the gene matches: 3. For the CDR3, the DNA is TGTGCCAGCAGTTACCACAGGGGAGGCACAGATACGCAGTATTTT. Its protein product is CASSYHRGGTDTQYF.

The chain has TRBV7-2 and TRBJ1-2, with 8 bases that match TRBD1. The CDR3 sequence is 14 residues long. Germline CDR1 SGHTA, CDR2 FQGNSA. J lost 4 bases, V lost 4 bases, and 5 bases had no gene match. This CDR3 is CASSSDRGGYGYTF. CDR3 bases: TGTGCCAGCAGCTCCGACAGGGGAGGCTATGGCTACACCTTC.

With respect to this clone: Distinct nucleotide sequences in the sample also encode this CDR3. The rearrangement joins TRBV7-3 to TRBJ2-7; 14 bases are shared with TRBD2. Germline CDR1 reads SGHTA; CDR2 reads FQGTGA. CDR3 length equals 14 residues. V shed 5 bases and J 6 bases; nucleotides not matched to a gene: 3. CDR3 sequence: CASSLGTSGSEQYF. CDR3 nucleotide sequence: TGTGCCAGCAGCCTGGGGACTAGCGGGAGCGAGCAGTACTTC.

The chain joins TRBV10-3 to TRBJ2-7; 7 positions agree with TRBD2. The CDR3 loop spans 11 amino acids. Germline CDR1 and CDR2: ENHRY and SYGVKD. The V gene end was trimmed by 6 bases and the J gene end by 6 bases; junction bases not matched to a gene: 2. In DNA, the CDR3 is TGTGCCATCAGGGGGGAGGGCGAGCAGTACTTC. Its protein product is CAIRGEGEQYF.

The chain carries TRBV10-2 and TRBJ2-6; the D gene is possibly TRBD1 (7 bases). V was clipped by 6 bases and J by 4 bases, with 25 bases between them. The CDR3 covers 19 residues. The germline gives CDR1 WSHSY, CDR2 SAAADI. For the CDR3, the DNA is TGCGCCAGCAGCTTCGACAGGGCGGAGGGCTTCTCGGGGGCCAACGTCCTGACTTTC. It is translated as CASSFDRAEGFSGANVLTF.

V gene TRBV5-5 combines with J gene TRBJ1-5, with 7 bases fitting TRBD1. Per the germline V gene, CDR1 is SGHKS and CDR2 is YYEKEE (reference sequence). The length of the CDR3 is 13 residues. After removal of 0 bases from V and 9 bases from J, the junction contained 3 bases not matched to a gene. The chain's CDR3 is CASSLDRGRPQHF. The CDR3 DNA follows: TGTGCCAGCAGCTTGGACAGGGGTCGGCCCCAGCATTTT. The full variable domain, its missing parts supplied by reference TRBV5-5 and TRBJ1-5, is DAGVTQSPTHLIKTRGQQVTLRCSPISGHKSVSWYQQVLGQGPQFIFQYYEKEERGRGNFPDRFSARQFPNYSSELNVNALLLGDSALYLCASSLDRGRPQHFGDGTRLSIL.

The chain is built from TRBV25-1 and TRBJ2-1; 11 bases align to TRBD1. The CDR3 loop spans 16 amino acids. The ends lost 6 bases at V and 2 bases at J; junction bases unmatched: 6. Germline V gives CDR1 MGHDK, CDR2 SYGVNS. The CDR3: CASRRTGGYTYNEQFF. The CDR3, as DNA: TGTGCCAGCAGGCGGACAGGGGGCTACACCTACAATGAGCAGTTCTTC.

This clone was recorded a few times. This chain uses TRBV29-1 with TRBJ2-7; weak D call: TRBD2 (5 bases). The germline V gene has CDR1 SQVTM and CDR2 ANQGSEA. V was clipped by 4 bases and J by 5 bases, with 15 bases between them. The CDR3 extends over 13 amino acids. The CDR3 coding sequence is TGCAGCGTTGTTCGAGGGCCCCGCGACGAGCAGTACTTC. As protein: CSVVRGPRDEQYF.

The chain has TRBV19 and TRBJ2-4, with 11 bases lining up with TRBD1. CDR1 is LNHDA, CDR2 SQIVND, per germline (reference sequence). The CDR3 contains 15 residues. The V segment lost 0 bases and the J segment 6 bases; nucleotides outside the gene matches: 1. Here the CDR3 DNA reads TGTGCCAGTAGTATAGAAGGGACAGGGGGAAACATTCAGTACTTC. Amino acids: CASSIEGTGGNIQYF.

The sample holds one count of this clone. This rearrangement joins TRBV5-4 to TRBJ1-3, with D perhaps TRBD1 (6 bases). V lost 2 bases to trimming and J lost 9 bases, with 15 bases between them. The CDR3 extends over 14 amino acids. Germline CDR1 reads SGHNT; CDR2 reads YYREEE (reference sequence). The CDR3 is CASSLQGLGATIYF. CDR3 DNA: TGTGCCAGCAGCTTACAGGGTTTGGGGGCCACCATATATTTT.

The V and J genes are TRBV24-1 and TRBJ1-5, with TRBD1 identical over 8 bases. V was clipped by 9 bases and J by 1 base; unmatched bases: 16. Germline assignment: CDR1 KGHDR and CDR2 SFDVKD. The CDR3 spans 18 residues. The CDR3 region is CATSSGPGGTYSNQPQHF. In nucleotides, the CDR3 is TGTGCCACCTCCTCGGGGCCAGGGGGCACTTACAGCAATCAGCCCCAGCATTTT.

The J gene is TRBJ2-5, the V gene TRBV7-2, with D possibly being TRBD2 (6 bases). Trimming took off 6 bases at V and 5 bases at J, with 22 bases between the two ends. This CDR3 has 16 residues. CDR1 is SGHTA and CDR2 is FQGNSA in the germline V gene. The CDR3 loop is CASSLQVSGGGETQYF. The CDR3 coding sequence is TGTGCCAGCAGTCTCCAGGTTAGCGGAGGAGGGGAGACCCAGTACTTC.

The gene calls are TRBV5-1 and TRBJ1-3, with D hard to call. With 2 bases removed from V and 2 bases from J, the gap between germline ends came to 11 bases. The CDR3 length is 15 residues. Germline V gene sequence: CDR1 SGHRS, CDR2 YFSETQ. The CDR3 DNA reads TGCGCCAGCAGCTTACTCGGGTGGACTGGAAACACCATATATTTT. Its translation is CASSLLGWTGNTIYF.

The gene calls are TRBV3-1 (or the pseudogene TRBV3-2) and TRBJ1-1, with D perhaps matching TRBD1 (5 bases). This CDR3 has 15 amino acids. The germline V gene has CDR1 LGHDT and CDR2 YNNKEL (reference sequence). The V gene lost 0 bases and the J gene lost 0 bases, with 8 bases spanning the gap. The CDR3 region has the DNA TGTGCCAGCAGCCAAGAAGACAGCCTGAACACTGAAGCTTTCTTT. Translation: CASSQEDSLNTEAFF.